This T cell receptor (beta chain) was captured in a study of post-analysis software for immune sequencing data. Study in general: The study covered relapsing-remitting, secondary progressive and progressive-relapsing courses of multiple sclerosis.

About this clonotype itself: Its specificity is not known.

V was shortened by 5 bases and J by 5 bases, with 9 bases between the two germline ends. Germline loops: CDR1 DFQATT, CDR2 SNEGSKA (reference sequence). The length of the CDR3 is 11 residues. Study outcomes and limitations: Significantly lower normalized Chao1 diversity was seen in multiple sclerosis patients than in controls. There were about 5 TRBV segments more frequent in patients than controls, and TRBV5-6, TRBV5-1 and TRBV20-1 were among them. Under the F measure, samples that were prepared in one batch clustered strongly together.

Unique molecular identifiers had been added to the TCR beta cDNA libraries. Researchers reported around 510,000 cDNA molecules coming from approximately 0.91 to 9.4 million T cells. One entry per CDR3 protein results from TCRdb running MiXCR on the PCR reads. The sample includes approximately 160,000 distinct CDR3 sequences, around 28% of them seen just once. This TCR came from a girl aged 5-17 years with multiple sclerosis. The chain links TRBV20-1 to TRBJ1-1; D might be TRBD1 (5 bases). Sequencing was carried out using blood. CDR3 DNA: TGCAGTGCTGAACAGGAGACTGAAGCTTTCTTT. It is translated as CSAEQETEAFF.